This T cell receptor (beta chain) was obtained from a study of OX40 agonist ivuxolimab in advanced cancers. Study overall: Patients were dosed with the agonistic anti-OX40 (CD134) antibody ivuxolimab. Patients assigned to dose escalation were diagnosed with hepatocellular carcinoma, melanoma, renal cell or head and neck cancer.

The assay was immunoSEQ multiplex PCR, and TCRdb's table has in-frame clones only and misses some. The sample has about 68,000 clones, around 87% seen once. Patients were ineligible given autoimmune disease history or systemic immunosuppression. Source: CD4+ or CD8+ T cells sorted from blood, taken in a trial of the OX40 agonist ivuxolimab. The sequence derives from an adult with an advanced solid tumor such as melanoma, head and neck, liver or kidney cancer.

CDR3 amino acids: CASSPGTSGGQETQYF. The CDR3 DNA sequence: TGTGCCAGCAGCCCCGGGACTAGCGGAGGGCAAGAGACCCAGTACTTC. The rearrangement uses TRBV11-3 and TRBJ2-5; 11 positions match TRBD2. The germline V gene has CDR1 SGHNT and CDR2 YENEEA. V gave up 5 bases and J gave up 2 bases; unmatched junction bases: 7. The CDR3 is 16 amino acids.